This section outlines one T cell receptor (beta chain) sequence together with its context. Antigen: not known. This specimen belongs to a study of T cells after yellow fever vaccination. Study outcomes and limitations: Contamination by abundant bulk-population clonotypes could be present in FACS-sorted repertoires. A weaker secondary response peaked on day 5, the primary on day 15.

This CDR3 spans 15 amino acids. Germline CDR1 LNHDA, CDR2 SQIVND (reference sequence). Trimming pared 10 bases from V and 4 bases from J, leaving 22 bases between. TCRdb fed the 5' RACE reads into MiXCR, producing one record per CDR3 protein. Among some 400,000 distinct CDR3 sequences listed, around 20% were seen once. This TCR was recovered from a man between 18 and 35 years old who received the YFV17D yellow fever vaccine. Sample: PBMCs, taken before the yellow fever booster vaccination. The chain combines TRBV19 with TRBJ2-5; possibly TRBD2 for D (6 bases). The CDR3 DNA sequence: TGTGCCATCTCACCGCCGGGGACTGTACGAGAGACCCAGTACTTC. Translated, it gives CAISPPGTVRETQYF.